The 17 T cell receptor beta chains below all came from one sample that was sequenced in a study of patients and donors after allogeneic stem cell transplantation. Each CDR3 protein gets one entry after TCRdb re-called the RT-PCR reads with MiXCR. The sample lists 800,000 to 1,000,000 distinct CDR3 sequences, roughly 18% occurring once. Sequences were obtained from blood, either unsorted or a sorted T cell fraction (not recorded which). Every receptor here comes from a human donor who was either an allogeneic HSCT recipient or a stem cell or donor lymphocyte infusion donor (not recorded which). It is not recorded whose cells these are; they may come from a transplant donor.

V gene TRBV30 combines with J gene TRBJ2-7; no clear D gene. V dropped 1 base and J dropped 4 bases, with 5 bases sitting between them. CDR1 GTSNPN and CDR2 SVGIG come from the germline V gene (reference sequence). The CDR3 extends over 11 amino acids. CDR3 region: CAWSERYEQYF. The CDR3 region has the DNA TGTGCCTGGAGTGAGCGTTACGAGCAGTACTTC.

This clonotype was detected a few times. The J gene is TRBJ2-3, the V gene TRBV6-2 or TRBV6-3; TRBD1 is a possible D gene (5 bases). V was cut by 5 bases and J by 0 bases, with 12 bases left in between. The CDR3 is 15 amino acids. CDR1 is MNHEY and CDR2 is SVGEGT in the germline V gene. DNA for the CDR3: TGTGCCAGCAGTCAAACGACAGCTAGCACAGATACGCAGTATTTT. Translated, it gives CASSQTTASTDTQYF.

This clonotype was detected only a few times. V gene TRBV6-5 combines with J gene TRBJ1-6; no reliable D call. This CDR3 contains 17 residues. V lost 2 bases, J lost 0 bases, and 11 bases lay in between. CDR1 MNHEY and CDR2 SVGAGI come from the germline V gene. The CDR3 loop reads CASSYSERSSYNSPLHF. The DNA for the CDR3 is TGTGCCAGCAGTTACAGCGAGCGAAGCTCCTATAATTCACCCCTCCACTTT.

The CDR3 DNA is TGCGCCAGCAGCCAAGCTCGCACCGGGAGCAATTCACCCCTCCACTTT. This encodes CASSQARTGSNSPLHF. The chain combines TRBV4-1 with TRBJ1-6, with no clear D. The germline V gene encodes CDR1 MGHRA and CDR2 YSYEKL. This CDR3 has 16 residues. The V and J ends lost 1 base and 7 bases respectively, with 14 bases between them.

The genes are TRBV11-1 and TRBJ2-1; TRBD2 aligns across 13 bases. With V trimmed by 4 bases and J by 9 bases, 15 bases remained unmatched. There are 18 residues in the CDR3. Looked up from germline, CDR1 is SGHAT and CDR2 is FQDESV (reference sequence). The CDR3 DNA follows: TGTGCCAGCAGCTCTTTACTCATACTAGCGGGAGGGCCCGTTGAGCAGTTCTTC. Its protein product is CASSSLLILAGGPVEQFF.

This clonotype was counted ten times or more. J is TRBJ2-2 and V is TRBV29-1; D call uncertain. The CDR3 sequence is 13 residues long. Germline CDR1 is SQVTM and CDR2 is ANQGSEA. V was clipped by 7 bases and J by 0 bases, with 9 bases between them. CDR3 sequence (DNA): TGCAGCGCTCATCGGGCGAACACCGGGGAGCTGTTTTTT. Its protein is CSAHRANTGELFF.

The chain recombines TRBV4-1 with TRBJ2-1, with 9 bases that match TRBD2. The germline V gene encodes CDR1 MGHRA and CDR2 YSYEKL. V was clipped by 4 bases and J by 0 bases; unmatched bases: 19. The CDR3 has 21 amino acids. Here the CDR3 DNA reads TGCGCCAGCAGCCTCAAGACGATGGGTCTAGCGGGGTTAAGCTCCTACAATGAGCAGTTCTTC. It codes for CASSLKTMGLAGLSSYNEQFF.

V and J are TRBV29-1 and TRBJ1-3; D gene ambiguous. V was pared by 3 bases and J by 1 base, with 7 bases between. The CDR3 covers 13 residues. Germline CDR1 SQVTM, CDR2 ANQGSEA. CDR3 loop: CSVERLSGNTIYF. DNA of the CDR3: TGCAGCGTTGAGCGGTTGTCTGGAAACACCATATATTTT.

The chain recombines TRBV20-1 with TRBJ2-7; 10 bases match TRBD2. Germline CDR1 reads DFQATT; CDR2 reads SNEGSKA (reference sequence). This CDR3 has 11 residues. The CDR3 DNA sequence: TGCAGCGGACTAGCGGAATACGAGCAGTACTTC. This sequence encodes CSGLAEYEQYF.

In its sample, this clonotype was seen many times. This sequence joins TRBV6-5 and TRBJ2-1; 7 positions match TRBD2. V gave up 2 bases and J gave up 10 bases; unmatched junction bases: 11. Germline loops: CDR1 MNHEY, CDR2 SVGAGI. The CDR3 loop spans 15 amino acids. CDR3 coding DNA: TGTGCCAGCAGTTACGCTGATCTCGGGGGGTTCGAGCAGTTCTTC. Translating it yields CASSYADLGGFEQFF.

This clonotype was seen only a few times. CDR3 protein: CASSSGTKNTEAFF. CDR3 coding DNA: TGTGCCAGCAGCTCCGGGACAAAGAACACTGAAGCTTTCTTT. V gene TRBV7-2 combines with J gene TRBJ1-1; D is possibly TRBD1 (6 bases). The CDR3 extends over 14 amino acids. Germline CDR1 SGHTA, CDR2 FQGNSA. V shed 4 bases and J shed 1 base, with 10 bases lying between them. The full variable domain, completed using reference TRBV7-2 and TRBJ1-1, is GAGVSQSPSNKVTEKGKDVELRCDPISGHTALYWYRQSLGQGLEFLIYFQGNSAPDKSGLPSDRFSAERTGGSVSTLTIQRTQQEDSAVYLCASSSGTKNTEAFFGQGTRLTVV.

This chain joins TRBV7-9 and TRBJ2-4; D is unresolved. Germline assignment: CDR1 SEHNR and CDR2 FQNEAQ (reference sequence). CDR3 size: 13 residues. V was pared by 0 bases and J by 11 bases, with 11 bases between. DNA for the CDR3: TGTGCCAGCAGCTTAGCTGGGCGAAGGGTTCAGTACTTC. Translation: CASSLAGRRVQYF.

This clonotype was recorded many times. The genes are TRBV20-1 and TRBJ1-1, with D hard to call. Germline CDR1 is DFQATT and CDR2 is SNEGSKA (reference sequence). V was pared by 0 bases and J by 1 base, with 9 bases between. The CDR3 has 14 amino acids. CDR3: CSAREAGGNTEAFF. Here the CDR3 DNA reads TGCAGTGCTAGAGAGGCGGGAGGGAACACTGAAGCTTTCTTT.

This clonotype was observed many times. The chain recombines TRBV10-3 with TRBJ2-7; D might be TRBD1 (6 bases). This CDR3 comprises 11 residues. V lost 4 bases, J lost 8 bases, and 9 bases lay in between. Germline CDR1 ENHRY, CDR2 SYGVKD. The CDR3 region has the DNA TGTGCCATCAGTGTAGACAGGCAGCAGTACTTC. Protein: CAISVDRQQYF.

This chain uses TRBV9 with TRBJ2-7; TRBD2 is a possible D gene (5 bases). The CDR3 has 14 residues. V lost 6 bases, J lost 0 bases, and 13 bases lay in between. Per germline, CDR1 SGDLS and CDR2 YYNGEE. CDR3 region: CASNPAASSYEQYF. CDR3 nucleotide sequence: TGTGCCAGCAACCCAGCGGCAAGCTCCTACGAGCAGTACTTC.

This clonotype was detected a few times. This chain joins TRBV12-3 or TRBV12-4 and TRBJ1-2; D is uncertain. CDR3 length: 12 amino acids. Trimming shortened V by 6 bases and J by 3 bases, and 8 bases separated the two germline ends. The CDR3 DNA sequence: TGTGCCAGCAGCCCAAGTGACTATGGCTACACCTTC. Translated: CASSPSDYGYTF.

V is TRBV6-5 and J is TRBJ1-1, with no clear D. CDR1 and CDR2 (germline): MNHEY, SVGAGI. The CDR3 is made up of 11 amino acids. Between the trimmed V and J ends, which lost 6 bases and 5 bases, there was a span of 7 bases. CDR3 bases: TGTGCCAGCAGAACTTGGACTGAAGCTTTCTTT. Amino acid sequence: CASRTWTEAFF.